The 26 T cell receptor beta chains reported below all come from one sample, sequenced in a study of control samples from healthy donors and cancer patients. Here immunoSEQ multiplex PCR was the method, and the copy in TCRdb shows in-frame clones only, minus some. The data hold approximately 100,000 clones, with around nine tenths observed a single time. Sequenced input: blood. These receptors were collected from a man aged 25 to 40 in good health.

The V and J genes are TRBV7-3 and TRBJ2-3; D unclear. This CDR3 spans 15 amino acids. The V end lost 4 bases, the J end lost 2 bases, and 13 bases lay between the germline ends. Germline CDR1 SGHTA, CDR2 FQGTGA. Here the CDR3 DNA reads TGTGCCAGCAGCTATCAGGTCGGGTCCACAGATACGCAGTATTTT. Translation: CASSYQVGSTDTQYF.

This sequence joins TRBV5-1 and TRBJ2-3; TRBD2 matches at 9 bases. V gave up 5 bases and J gave up 5 bases; unmatched junction bases: 18. In germline, CDR1 is SGHRS, CDR2 YFSETQ. This CDR3 is 18 amino acids long. CDR3 protein: CASSDPLAGTSRGDTQYF. CDR3 nucleotide sequence: TGCGCCAGCAGTGACCCACTAGCGGGTACGTCCCGGGGAGATACGCAGTATTTT.

The chain is built from TRBV10-3 and TRBJ1-4; D may be TRBD1 (6 bases). Germline V gives CDR1 ENHRY, CDR2 SYGVKD. V lost 4 bases and J 5 bases, leaving 11 bases between the germline ends. This CDR3 region has 14 residues. CDR3 sequence: CAISVGQGNEKLFF. The CDR3 coding sequence is TGTGCCATCAGTGTTGGGCAGGGGAATGAAAAACTGTTTTTT.

This chain uses TRBV2 with TRBJ1-2; D is uncertain. The CDR3 spans 11 residues. Germline V lookup: CDR1 SNHLY, CDR2 FYNNEI. V was shortened by 7 bases and J by 2 bases, with 5 bases between the two germline ends. As DNA, the CDR3 is TGTGCCAGCACTCCCAACTATGGCTACACCTTC. Translation: CASTPNYGYTF.

The chain couples TRBV5-1 to TRBJ2-7; no definite D call. The germline V gene encodes CDR1 SGHRS and CDR2 YFSETQ. This CDR3 has 14 amino acids. V was shortened by 2 bases and J by 4 bases, with 13 bases between the two germline ends. This CDR3 is CASSLGPALYEQYF. CDR3 in DNA: TGCGCCAGCAGCTTAGGACCGGCCTTATACGAGCAGTACTTC. The variable domain in full, completed from reference TRBV5-1 and TRBJ2-7, reads KAGVTQTPRYLIKTRGQQVTLSCSPISGHRSVSWYQQTPGQGLQFLFEYFSETQRNKGNFPGRFSGRQFSNSRSEMNVSTLELGDSALYLCASSLGPALYEQYFGPGTRLTVT.

V is TRBV3-1 (or the pseudogene TRBV3-2) and J is TRBJ1-1, with D unclear. Germline CDR1 reads LGHDT; CDR2 reads YNNKEL (reference sequence). The CDR3 runs to 12 residues. Deletions cut 0 bases from V and 11 bases from J, with 10 bases between. CDR3 DNA sequence: TGTGCCAGCAGCCAAGATATCGGGGTTGCTTTCTTT. The encoded protein is CASSQDIGVAFF.

The V call is TRBV4-2, the J call TRBJ2-3; a weak D match, TRBD1 (6 bases). V was clipped by 0 bases and J by 1 base, with 14 bases between them. The germline gives CDR1 LGHNA, CDR2 YNFKEQ. The CDR3 contains 17 residues. The CDR3: CASSQELYRAGTDTQYF. CDR3 nucleotide sequence: TGTGCCAGCAGCCAAGAATTGTACAGGGCGGGCACAGATACGCAGTATTTT.

This chain joins TRBV2 and TRBJ2-1; possibly TRBD1 for D (5 bases). CDR1 SNHLY and CDR2 FYNNEI come from the germline V gene. The CDR3 covers 12 residues. The ends were cut back, 6 bases at V and 5 bases at J, with 8 bases in the middle. The CDR3 bases are TGTGCCAGCAGGGTGGACAACAATGAGCAGTTCTTC. It encodes CASRVDNNEQFF.

This chain links TRBV27 with TRBJ1-6; D ambiguous. This CDR3 is built from 15 residues. CDR1 MNHEY and CDR2 SMNVEV come from the germline V gene (reference sequence). The V end lost 2 bases, the J end lost 7 bases, and 12 bases lay between the germline ends. The DNA for the CDR3 is TGTGCCAGCAGTTTAGGGGTAGTGGGAAATTCACCCCTCCACTTT. Encoded protein: CASSLGVVGNSPLHF.

Here the CDR3 DNA reads TGTGCCAGCAGCTTGGTGTCAGGGTCTTACGGAAACACCATATATTTT. Amino acid sequence: CASSLVSGSYGNTIYF. This sequence joins TRBV7-9 and TRBJ1-3, with D tentatively TRBD1 (5 bases). The CDR3 covers 16 residues. V lost 3 bases, J lost 4 bases, and 16 bases lay in between. The germline CDR1 and CDR2 sequences are SEHNR and FQNEAQ (reference sequence).

The V gene is TRBV27, the J gene TRBJ1-2; D is ambiguous. The CDR3 length is 15 residues. The germline V and J ends were trimmed by 4 bases and 2 bases, with 14 bases remaining between them. Germline CDR1 and CDR2: MNHEY and SMNVEV (reference sequence). The CDR3 protein is CASSSGTVGNYGYTF. CDR3 bases: TGTGCCAGCAGTTCCGGTACCGTGGGGAACTATGGCTACACCTTC.

The V and J genes are TRBV3-1 (or the pseudogene TRBV3-2) and TRBJ2-1; 11 bases fit TRBD2. CDR1 LGHDT and CDR2 YNNKEL come from the germline V gene (reference sequence). The CDR3 has 16 amino acids. V shed 4 bases, J shed 5 bases, and the junction held 7 bases outside the gene matches. The CDR3 DNA sequence: TGTGCCAGCAGCCGCAGGACTAGCGGGCCCCACAATGAGCAGTTCTTC. It specifies CASSRRTSGPHNEQFF.

The chain has TRBV7-2 and TRBJ2-7; possibly TRBD2 for D (6 bases). This CDR3 is built from 14 residues. CDR1 is SGHTA and CDR2 is FQGNSA in the germline V gene. V dropped 4 bases and J dropped 2 bases, with 12 bases sitting between them. CDR3: CASSWREGAYEQYF. The CDR3, as DNA: TGTGCCAGCAGCTGGCGGGAAGGAGCCTACGAGCAGTACTTC.

The chain uses TRBV6-2 or TRBV6-3 and TRBJ1-4, with unresolved D. This CDR3 contains 15 residues. Trimming left V 6 bases short and J 7 bases short, with 18 bases between. CDR1 and CDR2 from the germline V gene are MNHEY and SVGEGT. The CDR3 DNA follows: TGTGCCAGCAGCCCCATCCACCCGATAGGTGAAAAACTGTTTTTT. Residues: CASSPIHPIGEKLFF.

This clone has only one observation. The chain uses TRBV3-1 (or the pseudogene TRBV3-2) and TRBJ2-3; 8 nucleotides match TRBD2. CDR3 length: 14 amino acids. Looked up from germline, CDR1 is LGHDT and CDR2 is YNNKEL (reference sequence). After removal of 3 bases from V and 7 bases from J, the junction contained 6 bases not matched to a gene. The CDR3 sequence is CASSHHTSGYTQYF. The CDR3 DNA follows: TGTGCCAGCAGCCACCATACTAGCGGATATACGCAGTATTTT.

The rearrangement links TRBV30 to TRBJ1-1, with D possibly TRBD1 on 5 matching bases. CDR3 length: 13 residues. Germline V gene lookup returns CDR1 GTSNPN and CDR2 SVGIG (reference sequence). V lost 0 bases and J lost 3, with 8 bases in between. CDR3 DNA sequence: TGTGCCTGGAGTGTTTGGGGGGACACTGAAGCTTTCTTT. Protein: CAWSVWGDTEAFF.

This rearrangement joins TRBV20-1 to TRBJ2-1; maybe TRBD1 (5 bases). The germline V gene encodes CDR1 DFQATT and CDR2 SNEGSKA (reference sequence). The CDR3 length is 17 residues. Trimming left V 3 bases short and J 0 bases short, with 18 bases between. In nucleotides, the CDR3 is TGCAGTGCTAGTTATGGGGCAGGGCACAGCTCCTACAATGAGCAGTTCTTC. Translation: CSASYGAGHSSYNEQFF.

The J gene is TRBJ1-2, the V gene TRBV30; 7 bases are a match to TRBD1. The ends lost 6 bases at V and 2 bases at J; junction bases unmatched: 3. The CDR3 has 12 amino acids. Germline V gene data show CDR1 as GTSNPN and CDR2 as SVGIG (reference sequence). The CDR3 coding sequence is TGTGCCTGTCACAGGGGAAACTATGGCTACACCTTC. Translation gives CACHRGNYGYTF.

The chain couples TRBV7-2 to TRBJ1-5; no reliable D call. CDR1 and CDR2 (germline): SGHTA, FQGNSA. Trimming shortened V by 3 bases and J by 4 bases, and 10 bases separated the two germline ends. The CDR3 contains 14 residues. The CDR3 protein is CASSFSGRNQPQHF. DNA for the CDR3: TGTGCCAGCAGCTTTTCCGGCAGAAATCAGCCCCAGCATTTT.

V gene TRBV12-3 or TRBV12-4 combines with J gene TRBJ2-7; D gene uncertain. This CDR3 region has 12 residues. V dropped 2 bases and J dropped 6 bases, with 8 bases sitting between them. CDR3 bases: TGTGCCAGCAGTTTACTGACCGGCGAGCAGTACTTC. It specifies CASSLLTGEQYF.

The chain links TRBV5-1 to TRBJ2-5; D is undetermined. Germline V gene lookup returns CDR1 SGHRS and CDR2 YFSETQ. V was pared by 3 bases and J by 0 bases, with 9 bases between. This CDR3 comprises 14 residues. CDR3 sequence (DNA): TGCGCCAGCAGCTCGACCGGGTACCAAGAGACCCAGTACTTC. Translating gives CASSSTGYQETQYF.

The chain is built from TRBV11-3 and TRBJ1-5; D gene unclear. CDR3 length: 16 amino acids. The V and J ends lost 0 bases and 1 base respectively, with 10 bases between them. From germline, CDR1 is SGHNT and CDR2 YENEEA. CDR3 region: CASSLDIARSNQPQHF. Here the CDR3 DNA reads TGTGCCAGCAGCTTAGATATTGCGAGGAGCAATCAGCCCCAGCATTTT.

This chain links TRBV6-7 with TRBJ1-3, with unresolved D. TRBV6-7 is labeled an ORF, and its function is uncertain. CDR3 size: 17 residues. V was trimmed by 0 bases and J by 0 bases, leaving 12 bases between them. The CDR3 is CASSYSPNSYSGNTIYF. CDR3 bases: TGTGCCAGCAGTTACTCGCCAAACTCATACTCTGGAAACACCATATATTTT.

The chain recombines TRBV5-4 with TRBJ2-3; TRBD2 aligns across 16 bases. Germline V gene lookup returns CDR1 SGHNT and CDR2 YYREEE (reference sequence). The V segment lost 3 bases and the J segment 0 bases; nucleotides outside the gene matches: 10. This CDR3 is 20 amino acids long. The CDR3 spells CASSYPGLAGGSHSTDTQYF. CDR3 sequence (DNA): TGTGCCAGCAGCTATCCGGGACTAGCGGGAGGGTCTCATAGCACAGATACGCAGTATTTT. Full variable domain (outside the CDR3, taken from reference TRBV5-4 and TRBJ2-3): ETGVTQSPTHLIKTRGQQVTLRCSSQSGHNTVSWYQQALGQGPQFIFQYYREEENGRGNFPPRFSGLQFPNYSSELNVNALELDDSALYLCASSYPGLAGGSHSTDTQYFGPGTRLTVL.

The rearrangement joins TRBV5-4 to TRBJ1-6; D ambiguous. The CDR3 covers 16 residues. Germline V gene data show CDR1 as SGHNT and CDR2 as YYREEE (reference sequence). V was trimmed by 5 bases and J by 5 bases, leaving 17 bases between them. CDR3 in amino acids: CASRLSGSGNNSPLHF. CDR3 nucleotide sequence: TGTGCCAGCAGGCTTTCCGGGAGCGGGAATAATTCACCCCTCCACTTT.

V gene TRBV12-3 or TRBV12-4 combines with J gene TRBJ2-5; perhaps TRBD1 as D (5 bases). V was clipped by 6 bases and J by 1 base, with 9 bases between them. This CDR3 contains 13 residues. Here the CDR3 reads CASSRQTQETQYF. CDR3 DNA sequence: TGTGCCAGCAGCAGACAGACCCAAGAGACCCAGTACTTC.